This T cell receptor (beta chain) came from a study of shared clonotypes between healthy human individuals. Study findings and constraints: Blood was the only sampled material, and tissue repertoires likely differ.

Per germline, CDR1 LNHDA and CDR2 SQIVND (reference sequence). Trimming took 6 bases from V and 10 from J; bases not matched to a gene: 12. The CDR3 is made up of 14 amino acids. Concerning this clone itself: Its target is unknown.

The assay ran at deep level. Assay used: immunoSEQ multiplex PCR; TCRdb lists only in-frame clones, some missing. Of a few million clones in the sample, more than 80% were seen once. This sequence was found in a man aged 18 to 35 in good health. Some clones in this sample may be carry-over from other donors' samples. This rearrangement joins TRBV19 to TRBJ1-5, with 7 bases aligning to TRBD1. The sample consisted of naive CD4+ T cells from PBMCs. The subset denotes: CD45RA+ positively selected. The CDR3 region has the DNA TGTGCCAGTAGCCAGACAGGGTTCATCGGACCCCAGCATTTT. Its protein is CASSQTGFIGPQHF.